Listed here are 9 T cell receptor beta chains from one sample, sequenced in a study of T cell repertoires in cytomegalovirus infection (dated by TCRdb to the late 2010s). Sequencing instrument: Illumina HiSeq 1500. Using fastp at Q25 and MiXCR, TCRdb reprocessed the public reads and kept productive beta chains. Every distinct CDR3 protein forms one entry, paired with its most common genes and DNA. A total of around 630,000 distinct CDR3 sequences appear in this sample, 20% to 30% of them only once. Around 7.6% of the sample is taken by the ten largest. Sequencing was carried out using CD8+ T cells from PBMCs. These receptors all stem from a human donor in good health (CMV status not recorded). Some clones in this sample may be carry-over from other donors' samples.

The genes are TRBV20-1 and TRBJ2-2; D remains ambiguous. Germline V gene lookup returns CDR1 DFQATT and CDR2 SNEGSKA (reference sequence). The CDR3 contains 13 residues. Trimming removed 0 bases from V and 4 bases from J, with 6 bases in between. The CDR3 region is CSAREQITGELFF. The CDR3 DNA reads as TGCAGTGCTAGAGAGCAGATCACCGGGGAGCTGTTTTTT.

This clonotype was seen ten or more times. The chain couples TRBV28 to TRBJ2-4; 7 positions agree with TRBD1. V trimming: 3 bases; J trimming: 5 bases; junction bases outside the gene matches: 16. The CDR3 runs 18 residues. In germline, CDR1 is MDHEN, CDR2 SYDVKM. The CDR3 DNA reads TGTGCCAGCAGTTTTGGGACAGTTCACCCCCTGGCCCAAAACATTCAGTACTTC. Translated, it gives CASSFGTVHPLAQNIQYF.

This chain joins TRBV6-5 and TRBJ2-2, with 9 bases matching TRBD1. In germline, CDR1 is MNHEY, CDR2 SVGAGI. The CDR3 is 19 amino acids. Losses at the gene ends were 4 bases for V and 4 bases for J; bases not matched to a gene: 16. In nucleotides, the CDR3 is TGTGCCAGCAGTTCAGCCGGGACAGGGAGGTTCGTAGGCACCGGGGAGCTGTTTTTT. Protein sequence: CASSSAGTGRFVGTGELFF.

This clonotype was detected many times. The chain has TRBV7-3 and TRBJ1-5; D is unclear. V was pared by 5 bases and J by 4 bases, with 9 bases between. The CDR3 contains 13 residues. Germline CDR1 is SGHTA and CDR2 is FQGTGA. The CDR3 sequence is CASSPWGNQPQHF. DNA for the CDR3: TGTGCCAGCAGCCCCTGGGGAAATCAGCCCCAGCATTTT.

This clonotype has just a few counts. The J gene is TRBJ2-2, the V gene TRBV7-2; no firm D call. This CDR3 spans 12 amino acids. V lost 8 bases to trimming and J lost 1 base, with 5 bases between them. In germline, CDR1 is SGHTA, CDR2 FQGNSA. The CDR3 DNA follows: TGTGCCAGCCCAGAGAACACCGGGGAGCTGTTTTTT. Its translation is CASPENTGELFF.

This clonotype was counted ten times or more. The junction differs from germline at one of its ends, possibly a read error. The rearrangement links TRBV7-7 to TRBJ2-5; 7 nucleotides agree with TRBD1. The CDR3 runs 16 residues. Germline lookup yields CDR1 SSHAT and CDR2 FNYEAQ (reference sequence). The CDR3 region has the DNA TGTGCTAGCAGCTTTCTCCGGGACAGCGAAGGGGAGACCCAGTACTTC. Its protein is CASSFLRDSEGETQYF.

This clonotype has more than one count but fewer than ten. CDR3 loop: CASTRTGAFEAFF. CDR3 DNA sequence: TGTGCCAGCACCCGAACAGGGGCCTTTGAAGCTTTCTTT. The chain has TRBV7-9 and TRBJ1-1; the match to TRBD1 covers 7 bases. The trim removed 7 bases at V and 7 bases at J, leaving 9 bases unmatched. This CDR3 is 13 amino acids long. Germline CDR1 reads SEHNR; CDR2 reads FQNEAQ (reference sequence).

This clonotype was recorded a few times. V usage is TRBV10-2 and J usage is TRBJ2-5, with unresolved D. CDR3 size: 10 residues. Germline loops: CDR1 WSHSY, CDR2 SAAADI. Trimming removed 7 bases from V and 5 bases from J, with 5 bases in between. DNA for the CDR3: TGCGCCAGCAAGATGGAGACCCAGTACTTC. Translation: CASKMETQYF.

The gene calls are TRBV19 and TRBJ1-1; D uncertain. The ends were cut back, 5 bases at V and 4 bases at J, with 11 bases in the middle. Germline-derived CDR1 and CDR2 are LNHDA and SQIVND (reference sequence). The CDR3 loop spans 13 amino acids. In nucleotides, the CDR3 is TGTGCCAGTAGTTTGGACTGGGCCACTGAAGCTTTCTTT. This codes for CASSLDWATEAFF.